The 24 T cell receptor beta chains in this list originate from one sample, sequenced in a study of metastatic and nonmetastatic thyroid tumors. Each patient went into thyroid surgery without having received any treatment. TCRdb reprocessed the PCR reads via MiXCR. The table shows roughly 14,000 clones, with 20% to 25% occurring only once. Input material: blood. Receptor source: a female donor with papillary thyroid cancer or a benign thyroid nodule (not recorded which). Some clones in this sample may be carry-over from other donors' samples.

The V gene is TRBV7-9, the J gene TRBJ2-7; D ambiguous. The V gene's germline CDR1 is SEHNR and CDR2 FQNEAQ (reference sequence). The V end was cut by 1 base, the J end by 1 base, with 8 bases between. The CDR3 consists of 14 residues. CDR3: CASSLDSSSYEQYF. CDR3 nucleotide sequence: TGTGCCAGCAGCTTAGACAGCTCGTCCTACGAGCAGTACTTC.

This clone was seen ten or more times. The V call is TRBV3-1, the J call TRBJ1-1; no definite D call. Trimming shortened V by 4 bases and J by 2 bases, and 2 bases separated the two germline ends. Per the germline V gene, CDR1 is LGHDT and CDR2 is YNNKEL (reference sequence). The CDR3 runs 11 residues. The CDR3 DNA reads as TGTGCCAGCAGCCTAAACACTGAAGCTTTCTTT. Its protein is CASSLNTEAFF.

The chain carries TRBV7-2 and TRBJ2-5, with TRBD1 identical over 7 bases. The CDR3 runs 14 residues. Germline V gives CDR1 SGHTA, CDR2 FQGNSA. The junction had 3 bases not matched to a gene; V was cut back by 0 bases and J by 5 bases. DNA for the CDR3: TGTGCCAGCAGCTTAGCGCTCAGGGGGGAGACCCAGTACTTC. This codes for CASSLALRGETQYF.

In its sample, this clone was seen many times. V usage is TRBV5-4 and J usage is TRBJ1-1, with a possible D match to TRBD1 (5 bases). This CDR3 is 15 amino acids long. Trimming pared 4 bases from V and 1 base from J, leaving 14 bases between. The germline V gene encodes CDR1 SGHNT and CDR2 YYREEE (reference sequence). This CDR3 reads CASSTPTEKNTEAFF. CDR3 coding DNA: TGTGCCAGCAGCACCCCGACAGAAAAGAACACTGAAGCTTTCTTT.

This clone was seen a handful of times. The CDR3 loop is CASSFRTSDQPQHF. The CDR3 bases are TGTGCCAGTTCATTCAGGACATCCGATCAGCCCCAGCATTTT. The chain carries TRBV6-1 and TRBJ1-5; D is perhaps TRBD1 (5 bases). Germline CDR1 reads MNHNS; CDR2 reads SASEGT. The V end was cut by 9 bases, the J end by 5 bases, with 17 bases between. This CDR3 comprises 14 residues.

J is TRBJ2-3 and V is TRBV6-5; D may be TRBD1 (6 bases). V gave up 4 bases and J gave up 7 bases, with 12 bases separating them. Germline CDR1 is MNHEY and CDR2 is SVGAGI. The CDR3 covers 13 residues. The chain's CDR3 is CASSLGQWNTQYF. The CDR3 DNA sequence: TGTGCCAGCAGTTTAGGACAGTGGAATACGCAGTATTTT.

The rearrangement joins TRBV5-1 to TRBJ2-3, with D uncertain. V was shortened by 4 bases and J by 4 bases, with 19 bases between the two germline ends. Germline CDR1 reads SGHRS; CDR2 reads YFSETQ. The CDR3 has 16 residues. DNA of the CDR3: TGCGCCAGCAGCGTCCACCCTAGAGGTTTAGCAGATACGCAGTATTTT. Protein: CASSVHPRGLADTQYF.

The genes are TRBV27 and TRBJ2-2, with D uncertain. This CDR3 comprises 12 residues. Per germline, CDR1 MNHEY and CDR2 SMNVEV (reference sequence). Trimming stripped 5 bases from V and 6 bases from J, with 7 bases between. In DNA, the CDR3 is TGTGCCAGCAGTGAATTGTCCGGGGAGCTGTTTTTT. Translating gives CASSELSGELFF.

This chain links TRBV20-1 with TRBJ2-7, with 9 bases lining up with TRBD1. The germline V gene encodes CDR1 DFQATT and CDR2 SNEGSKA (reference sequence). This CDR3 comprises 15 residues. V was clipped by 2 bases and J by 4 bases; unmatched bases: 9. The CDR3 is CSARFGGQGRYEQYF. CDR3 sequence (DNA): TGCAGTGCTAGATTCGGGGGACAGGGAAGGTACGAGCAGTACTTC.

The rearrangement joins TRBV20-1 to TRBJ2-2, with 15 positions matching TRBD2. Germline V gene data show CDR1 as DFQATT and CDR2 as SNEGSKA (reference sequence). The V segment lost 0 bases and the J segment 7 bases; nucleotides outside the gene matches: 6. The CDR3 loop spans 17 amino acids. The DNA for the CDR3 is TGCAGTGCTAGAGACTCGGGACTAGCGGGAGGCGACGGGGAGCTGTTTTTT. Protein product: CSARDSGLAGGDGELFF.

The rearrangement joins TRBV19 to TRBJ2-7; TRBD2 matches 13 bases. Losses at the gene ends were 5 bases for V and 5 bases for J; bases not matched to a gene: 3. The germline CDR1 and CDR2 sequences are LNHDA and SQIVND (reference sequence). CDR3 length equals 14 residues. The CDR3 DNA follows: TGTGCCAGTAGTTCCGGGACTAGCGGGAACGAGCAGTACTTC. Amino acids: CASSSGTSGNEQYF. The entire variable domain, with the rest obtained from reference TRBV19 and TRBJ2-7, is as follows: DGGITQSPKYLFRKEGQNVTLSCEQNLNHDAMYWYRQDPGQGLRLIYYSQIVNDFQKGDIAEGYSVSREKKESFPLTVTSAQKNPTAFYLCASSSGTSGNEQYFGPGTRLTVT.

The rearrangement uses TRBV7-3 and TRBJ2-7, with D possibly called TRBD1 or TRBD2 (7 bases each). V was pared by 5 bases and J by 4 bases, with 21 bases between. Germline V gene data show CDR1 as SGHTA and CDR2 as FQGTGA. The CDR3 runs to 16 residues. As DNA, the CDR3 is TGTGCCAGCAGCCCCCAGGGGGGCGGGAGCGTTTACGAGCAGTACTTC. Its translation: CASSPQGGGSVYEQYF.

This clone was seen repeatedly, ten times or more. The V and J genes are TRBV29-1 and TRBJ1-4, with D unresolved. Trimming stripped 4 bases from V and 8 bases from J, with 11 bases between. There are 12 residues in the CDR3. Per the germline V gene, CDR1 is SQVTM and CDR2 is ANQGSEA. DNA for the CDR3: TGCAGCGTTGCTCGACACCAAGAAAAACTGTTTTTT. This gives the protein CSVARHQEKLFF.

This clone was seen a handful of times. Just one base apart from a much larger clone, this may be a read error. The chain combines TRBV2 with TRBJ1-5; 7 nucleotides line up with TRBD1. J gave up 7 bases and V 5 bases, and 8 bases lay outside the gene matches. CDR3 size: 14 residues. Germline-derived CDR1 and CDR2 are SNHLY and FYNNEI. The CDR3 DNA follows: TGTGCCAGCAGTTTGGAACAGGGGCGGCAGCCCCAGCATTTT. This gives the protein CASSLEQGRQPQHF.

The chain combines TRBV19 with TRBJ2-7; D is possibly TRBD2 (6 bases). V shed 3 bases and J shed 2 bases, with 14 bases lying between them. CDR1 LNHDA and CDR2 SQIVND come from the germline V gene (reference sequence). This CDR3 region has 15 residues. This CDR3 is CASSIQFGGTYEQYF. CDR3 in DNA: TGTGCCAGTAGTATCCAGTTTGGCGGGACCTACGAGCAGTACTTC.

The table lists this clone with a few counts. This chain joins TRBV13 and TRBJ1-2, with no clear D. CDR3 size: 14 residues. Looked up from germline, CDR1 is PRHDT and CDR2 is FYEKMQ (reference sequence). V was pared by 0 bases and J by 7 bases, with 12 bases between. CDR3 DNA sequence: TGTGCCAGCAGCTTAGGGTCCGTTTCAGGTGGCTACACCTTC. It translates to CASSLGSVSGGYTF.

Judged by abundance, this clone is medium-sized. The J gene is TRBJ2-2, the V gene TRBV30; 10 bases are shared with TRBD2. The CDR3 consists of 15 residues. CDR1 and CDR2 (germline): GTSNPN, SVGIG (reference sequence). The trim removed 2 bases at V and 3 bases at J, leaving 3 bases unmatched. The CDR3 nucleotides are TGTGCCTGGAGTTCCCTAGCGGGGGACACCGGGGAGCTGTTTTTT. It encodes CAWSSLAGDTGELFF.

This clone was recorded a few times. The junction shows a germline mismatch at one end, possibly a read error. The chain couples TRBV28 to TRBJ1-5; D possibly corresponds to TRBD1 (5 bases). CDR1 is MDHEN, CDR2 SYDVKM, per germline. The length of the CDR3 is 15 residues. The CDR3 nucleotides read TGCGCCAGCAGTTTCCCGGGACGACGAAATCATCCCCAGCATTTT. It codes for CASSFPGRRNHPQHF.

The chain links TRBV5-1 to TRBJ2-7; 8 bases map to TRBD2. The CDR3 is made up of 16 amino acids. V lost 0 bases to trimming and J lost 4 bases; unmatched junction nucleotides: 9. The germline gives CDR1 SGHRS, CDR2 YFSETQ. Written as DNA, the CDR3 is TGCGCCAGCAGCTTGGGAGATCTTGGCGGGGGGTACGAGCAGTACTTC. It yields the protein CASSLGDLGGGYEQYF.

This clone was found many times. The CDR3 coding sequence is TGTGCCAGCAGCGTAGGGGGGACTAGCCGCGACACAGATACGCAGTATTTT. Protein sequence: CASSVGGTSRDTDTQYF. The chain carries TRBV9 and TRBJ2-3; the match to TRBD2 covers 9 bases. Per germline, CDR1 SGDLS and CDR2 YYNGEE. The CDR3 totals 17 residues. With 0 bases clipped from V and 2 bases from J, the junction kept 7 bases outside the gene matches.

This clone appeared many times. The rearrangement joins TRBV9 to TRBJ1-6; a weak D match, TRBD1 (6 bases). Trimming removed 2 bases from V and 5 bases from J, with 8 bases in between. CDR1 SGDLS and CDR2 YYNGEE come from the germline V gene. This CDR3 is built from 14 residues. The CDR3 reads CASSVRGNNSPLHF. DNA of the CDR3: TGTGCCAGCAGCGTCAGGGGAAATAATTCACCCCTCCACTTT.

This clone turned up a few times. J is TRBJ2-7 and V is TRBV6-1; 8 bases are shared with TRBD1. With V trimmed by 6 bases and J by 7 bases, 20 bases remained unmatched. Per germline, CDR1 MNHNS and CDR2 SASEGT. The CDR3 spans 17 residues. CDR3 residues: CASRGVTVDREAGEQYF. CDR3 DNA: TGTGCCAGCAGGGGGGTTACCGTGGACAGGGAGGCTGGGGAGCAGTACTTC.

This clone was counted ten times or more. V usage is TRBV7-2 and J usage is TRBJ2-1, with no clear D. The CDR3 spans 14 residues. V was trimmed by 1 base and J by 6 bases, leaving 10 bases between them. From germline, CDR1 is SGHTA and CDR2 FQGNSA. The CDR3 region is CASSLVTSINEQFF. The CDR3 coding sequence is TGTGCCAGCAGCTTAGTAACCTCGATCAATGAGCAGTTCTTC.

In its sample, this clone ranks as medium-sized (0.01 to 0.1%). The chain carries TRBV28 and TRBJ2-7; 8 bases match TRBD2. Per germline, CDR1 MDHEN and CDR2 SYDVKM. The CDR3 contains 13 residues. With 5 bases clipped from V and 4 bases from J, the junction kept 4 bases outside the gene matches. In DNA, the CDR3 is TGTGCCAGCAGTACTAGCGGATTTTACGAGCAGTACTTC. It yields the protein CASSTSGFYEQYF. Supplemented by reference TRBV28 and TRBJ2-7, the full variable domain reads DVKVTQSSRYLVKRTGEKVFLECVQDMDHENMFWYRQDPGLGLRLIYFSYDVKMKEKGDIPEGYSVSREKKERFSLILESASTNQTSMYLCASSTSGFYEQYFGPGTRLTVT.